The source of this T cell receptor (beta chain) is a study of identical twins. To note about this clonotype: Antigen: not known.

TCRdb fed the 5' RACE reads into MiXCR, producing one record per CDR3 protein. The sample consists of 750,000 to 950,000 distinct CDR3 sequences, 9% to 15% of them appearing once. Germline V gene data show CDR1 as SGHDT and CDR2 as YYEEEE. Between the trimmed V and J ends, which lost 3 bases and 7 bases, there was a span of 10 bases. The CDR3 runs 12 residues. Findings and caveats of the study: In zero-insertion analyses, partial confounding could arise from invariant MAIT and iNKT cells.

This sample also appeared in a second study, on yellow fever vaccine responses in identical twins.

Sequenced input: PBMCs. V usage is TRBV5-6 and J usage is TRBJ1-2; D unclear. The TCR sequence derives from a woman aged 18-29 years in good health. The CDR3 sequence is CASSSNPLGYTF. CDR3 nucleotides: TGTGCCAGCAGCTCGAATCCTCTTGGCTACACCTTC.